The clone carrying this T cell receptor beta chain was picked up a small number of times. Its target is unknown. A multiplex PCR was run with 60 Vbeta primers and 13 Jbeta primers. The table came from immunoSEQ multiplex PCR; TCRdb's copy has only in-frame clones and leaves some out. The table records 180,000 or so clones, 77% of them present only once. This sample is drawn from a study of cytomegalovirus exposure and HLA in healthy donors. On the study more broadly: Out of approximately 170 million T cells, an earlier analysis found around 110 million unique TCR beta sequences in total. Of the donors genotyped, a few hundred in all, 65% to 90% fell in the Caucasian-associated ancestry cluster. Study-level results: Earlier analysis looked at TCR beta V segments, and most were productive about 90% or about 30% of the time.

Trimming took off 0 bases at V and 3 bases at J, with 6 bases between the two ends. CDR1 LNHNV and CDR2 YYDKDF come from the germline V gene (reference sequence). The CDR3 spans 13 residues. The specimen sequenced was PBMCs. The sequence came from a man younger than 35 in good health and CMV-seronegative. The rearrangement uses TRBV15 and TRBJ2-7; TRBD2 might be the D (5 bases). CDR3 coding DNA: TGTGCCACCAGCAGAGAGGAGGACTACGAGCAGTACTTC. Protein sequence: CATSREEDYEQYF.